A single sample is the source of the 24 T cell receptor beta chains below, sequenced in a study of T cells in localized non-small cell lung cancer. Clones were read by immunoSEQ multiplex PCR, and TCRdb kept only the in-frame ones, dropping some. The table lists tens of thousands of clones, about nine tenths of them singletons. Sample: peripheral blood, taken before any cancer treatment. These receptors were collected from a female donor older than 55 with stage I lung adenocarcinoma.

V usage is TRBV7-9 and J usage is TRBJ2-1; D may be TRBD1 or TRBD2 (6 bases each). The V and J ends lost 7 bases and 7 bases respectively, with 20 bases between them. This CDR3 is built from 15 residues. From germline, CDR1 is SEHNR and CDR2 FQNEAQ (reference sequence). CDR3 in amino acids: CASTPVGGAGNEQFF. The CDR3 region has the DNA TGTGCCAGCACCCCAGTGGGGGGCGCGGGAAATGAGCAGTTCTTC.

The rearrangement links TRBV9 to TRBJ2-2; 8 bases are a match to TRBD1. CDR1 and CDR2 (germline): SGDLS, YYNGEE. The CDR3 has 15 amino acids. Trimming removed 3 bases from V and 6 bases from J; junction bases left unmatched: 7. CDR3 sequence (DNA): TGTGCCAGCAGCGGGACAGGGTTGGTAGCCGGGGAGCTGTTTTTT. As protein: CASSGTGLVAGELFF.

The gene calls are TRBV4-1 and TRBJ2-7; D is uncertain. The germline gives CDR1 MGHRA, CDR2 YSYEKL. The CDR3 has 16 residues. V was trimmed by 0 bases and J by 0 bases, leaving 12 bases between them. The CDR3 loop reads CASSQDRTDDSYEQYF. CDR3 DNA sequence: TGCGCCAGCAGCCAAGATCGGACCGATGACTCCTACGAGCAGTACTTC.

The CDR3 nucleotides read TGTGCCAGCAGCTTCCAGGGCCTAGCCTACAATGAGCAGTTCTTC. Its translation is CASSFQGLAYNEQFF. This sequence joins TRBV5-6 and TRBJ2-1; D may be TRBD1 (5 bases). CDR1 is SGHDT and CDR2 is YYEEEE in the germline V gene. V lost 2 bases, J lost 2 bases, and 11 bases lay in between. The length of the CDR3 is 15 residues.

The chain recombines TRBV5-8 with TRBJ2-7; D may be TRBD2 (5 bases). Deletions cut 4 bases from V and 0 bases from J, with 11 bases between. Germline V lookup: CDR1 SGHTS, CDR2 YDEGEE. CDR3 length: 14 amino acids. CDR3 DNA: TGTGCCAGCAGCCCGGGGTTCGCCTCCTACGAGCAGTACTTC. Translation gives CASSPGFASYEQYF.

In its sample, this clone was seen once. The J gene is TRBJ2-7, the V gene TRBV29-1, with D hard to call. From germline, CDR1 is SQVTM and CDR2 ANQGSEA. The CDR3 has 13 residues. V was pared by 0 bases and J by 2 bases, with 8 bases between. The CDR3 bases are TGCAGCGTTGAAGATCTGGGAACCTACGAGCAGTACTTC. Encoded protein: CSVEDLGTYEQYF.

The CDR3 is CSVGQTEGTEAFF. Written as DNA, the CDR3 is TGCAGCGTTGGTCAGACGGAGGGGACTGAAGCTTTCTTT. The chain joins TRBV29-1 to TRBJ1-1, with a tentative D call TRBD1 (5 bases). The V gene's germline CDR1 is SQVTM and CDR2 ANQGSEA. The CDR3 is made up of 13 amino acids. Trimming shortened V by 4 bases and J by 5 bases, and 14 bases separated the two germline ends.

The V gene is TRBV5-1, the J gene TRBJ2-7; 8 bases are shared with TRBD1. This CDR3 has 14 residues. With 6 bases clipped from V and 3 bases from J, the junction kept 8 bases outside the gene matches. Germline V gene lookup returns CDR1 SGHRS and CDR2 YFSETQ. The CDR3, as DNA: TGCGCCAGCAACCCGGGACAGGCCAACTACGAGCAGTACTTC. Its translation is CASNPGQANYEQYF.

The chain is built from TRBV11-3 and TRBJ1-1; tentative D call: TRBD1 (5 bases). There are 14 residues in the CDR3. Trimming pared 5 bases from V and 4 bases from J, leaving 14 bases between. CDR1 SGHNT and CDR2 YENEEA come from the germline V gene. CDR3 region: CASSPRVGRTEAFF. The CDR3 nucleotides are TGTGCCAGCAGCCCCAGGGTTGGTCGCACTGAAGCTTTCTTT.

This chain's CDR3 is CASSLGTSGGLTDTQYF. The DNA of the CDR3 is TGTGCCAGCAGCTTAGGAACTAGCGGGGGGTTGACAGATACGCAGTATTTT. The rearrangement links TRBV11-2 to TRBJ2-3; 12 nucleotides match TRBD2. CDR1 SGHAT and CDR2 FQNNGV come from the germline V gene. Trimming at V came to 1 base and at J to 3 bases, leaving 5 bases not matched to a gene. The CDR3 covers 17 residues.

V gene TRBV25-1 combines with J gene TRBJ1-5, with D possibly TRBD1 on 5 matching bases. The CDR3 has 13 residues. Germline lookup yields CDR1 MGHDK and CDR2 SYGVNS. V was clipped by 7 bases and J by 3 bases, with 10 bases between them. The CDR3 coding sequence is TGTGCCAGCACCGGGGGAAACAATCAGCCCCAGCATTTT. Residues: CASTGGNNQPQHF.

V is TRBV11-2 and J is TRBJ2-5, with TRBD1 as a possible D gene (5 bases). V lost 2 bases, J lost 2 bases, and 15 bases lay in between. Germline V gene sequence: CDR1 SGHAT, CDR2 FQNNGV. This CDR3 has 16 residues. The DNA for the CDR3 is TGTGCCAGCAGCTTAAGGGGAACTCTCACACAAGAGACCCAGTACTTC. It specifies CASSLRGTLTQETQYF.

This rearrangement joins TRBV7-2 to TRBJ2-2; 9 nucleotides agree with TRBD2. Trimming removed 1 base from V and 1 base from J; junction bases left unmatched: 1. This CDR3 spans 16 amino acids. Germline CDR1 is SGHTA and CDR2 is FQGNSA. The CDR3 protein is CASSLGAGGNTGELFF. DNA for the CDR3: TGTGCCAGCAGCTTAGGAGCGGGGGGGAACACCGGGGAGCTGTTTTTT.

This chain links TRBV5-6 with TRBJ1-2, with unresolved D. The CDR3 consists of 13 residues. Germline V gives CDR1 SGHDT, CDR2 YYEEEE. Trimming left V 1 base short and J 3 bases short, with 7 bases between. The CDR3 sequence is CASSLYTHYGYTF. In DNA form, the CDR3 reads TGTGCCAGCAGCTTGTACACCCACTATGGCTACACCTTC.

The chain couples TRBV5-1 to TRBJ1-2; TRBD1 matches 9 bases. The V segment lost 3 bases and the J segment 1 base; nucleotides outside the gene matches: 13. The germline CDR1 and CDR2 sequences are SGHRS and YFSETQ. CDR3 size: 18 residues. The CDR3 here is CASSSLGDRAGINYGYTF. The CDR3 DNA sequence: TGCGCCAGCAGCTCCCTTGGGGACAGGGCAGGGATTAACTATGGCTACACCTTC.

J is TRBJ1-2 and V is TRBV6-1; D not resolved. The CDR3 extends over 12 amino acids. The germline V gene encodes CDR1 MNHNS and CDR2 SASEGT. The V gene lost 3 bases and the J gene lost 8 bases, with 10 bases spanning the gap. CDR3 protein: CASSDRQRGYTF. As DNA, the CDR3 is TGTGCCAGCAGTGATCGACAAAGGGGCTACACCTTC.

The CDR3 here is CASSLAGRSNQPQHF. The CDR3 DNA reads as TGTGCCAGCAGCTTAGCCGGCCGTAGCAATCAGCCCCAGCATTTT. The chain recombines TRBV11-2 with TRBJ1-5; no firm D call. Germline V gene sequence: CDR1 SGHAT, CDR2 FQNNGV. Trimming stripped 1 base from V and 0 bases from J, with 7 bases between. The CDR3 is made up of 15 amino acids.

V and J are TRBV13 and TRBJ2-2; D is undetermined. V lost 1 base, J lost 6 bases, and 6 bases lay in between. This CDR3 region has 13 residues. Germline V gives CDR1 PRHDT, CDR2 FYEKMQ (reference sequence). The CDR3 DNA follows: TGTGCCAGCAGCTTAGTTCCCTCCGGGGAGCTGTTTTTT. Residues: CASSLVPSGELFF.

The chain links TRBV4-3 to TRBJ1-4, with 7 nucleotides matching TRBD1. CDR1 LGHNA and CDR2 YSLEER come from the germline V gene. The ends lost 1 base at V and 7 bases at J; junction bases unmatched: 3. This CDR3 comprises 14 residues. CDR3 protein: CASSQGQGGEKLFF. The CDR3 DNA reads TGCGCCAGCAGCCAAGGCCAGGGGGGTGAAAAACTGTTTTTT.

CDR3 region: CASSLQGDRSEAFF. The CDR3 DNA reads as TGTGCCAGCAGTTTACAGGGGGATCGGTCTGAAGCTTTCTTT. V is TRBV28 and J is TRBJ1-1; the match to TRBD1 covers 7 bases. Looked up from germline, CDR1 is MDHEN and CDR2 is SYDVKM. J gave up 6 bases and V 2 bases, and 6 bases lay outside the gene matches. There are 14 residues in the CDR3.

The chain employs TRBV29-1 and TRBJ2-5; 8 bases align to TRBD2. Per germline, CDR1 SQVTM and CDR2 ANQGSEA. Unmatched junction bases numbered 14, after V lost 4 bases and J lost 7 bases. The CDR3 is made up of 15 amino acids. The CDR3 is CSVAPTGTRSRTQYF. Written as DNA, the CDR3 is TGCAGCGTTGCCCCAACCGGGACTAGATCCAGGACCCAGTACTTC.

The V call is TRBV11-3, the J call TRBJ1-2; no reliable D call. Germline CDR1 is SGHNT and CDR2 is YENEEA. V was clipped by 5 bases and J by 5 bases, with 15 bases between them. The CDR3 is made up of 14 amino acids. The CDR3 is CASSPDGSNYGYTF. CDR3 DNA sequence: TGTGCCAGCAGCCCGGACGGAAGTAATTATGGCTACACCTTC.

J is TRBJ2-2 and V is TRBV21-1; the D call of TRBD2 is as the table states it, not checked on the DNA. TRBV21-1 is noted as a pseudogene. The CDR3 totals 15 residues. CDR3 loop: CASSTEPTNTGELFF. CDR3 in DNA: TGTGCCAGCAGCACCGAACCTACGAACACCGGGGAGCTGTTTTTT.

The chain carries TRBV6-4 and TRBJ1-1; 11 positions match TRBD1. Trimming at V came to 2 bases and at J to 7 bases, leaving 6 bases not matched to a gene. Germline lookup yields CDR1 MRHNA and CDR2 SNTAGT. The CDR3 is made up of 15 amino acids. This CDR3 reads CASSDPRTGGGEAFF. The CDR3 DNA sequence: TGTGCCAGCAGTGACCCCCGGACAGGGGGCGGTGAAGCTTTCTTT.